The T cell receptor (beta chain) under discussion was sequenced for a study of type 1 and type 2 diabetes patients. Study overall: The cohort mixed type 1 diabetes, type 2 diabetes and nondiabetic donors. Across the study, 18,976,912 paired-end reads were produced. Broader study findings: Some T1D-only expanded clones might appear in more T2D or control samples.

The germline V gene has CDR1 WNHNN and CDR2 SYGVQD (reference sequence). The V gene end was trimmed by 0 bases and the J gene end by 5 bases; junction bases not matched to a gene: 5. The CDR3 spans 16 residues. The PCR template was genomic DNA. Multiplex PCR with 30 forward and 13 reverse primers amplified the TCR beta CDR3. TCRdb analysed the multiplex PCR reads with MiXCR anew, one entry per CDR3 protein. This table has under 300,000 distinct CDR3 sequences, around 50% appearing once. This clonotype was counted a few times. Antigen unknown. This receptor was obtained from a man aged 18 to 30 with type 2 diabetes. The rearrangement joins TRBV10-1 to TRBJ2-1, with 9 bases identical to TRBD2. Material: peripheral blood mononuclear cells (PBMCs). The CDR3 here is CASSESRRGGDNEQFF. CDR3 in DNA: TGCGCCAGCAGTGAGTCGAGGCGGGGGGGCGACAATGAGCAGTTCTTC.